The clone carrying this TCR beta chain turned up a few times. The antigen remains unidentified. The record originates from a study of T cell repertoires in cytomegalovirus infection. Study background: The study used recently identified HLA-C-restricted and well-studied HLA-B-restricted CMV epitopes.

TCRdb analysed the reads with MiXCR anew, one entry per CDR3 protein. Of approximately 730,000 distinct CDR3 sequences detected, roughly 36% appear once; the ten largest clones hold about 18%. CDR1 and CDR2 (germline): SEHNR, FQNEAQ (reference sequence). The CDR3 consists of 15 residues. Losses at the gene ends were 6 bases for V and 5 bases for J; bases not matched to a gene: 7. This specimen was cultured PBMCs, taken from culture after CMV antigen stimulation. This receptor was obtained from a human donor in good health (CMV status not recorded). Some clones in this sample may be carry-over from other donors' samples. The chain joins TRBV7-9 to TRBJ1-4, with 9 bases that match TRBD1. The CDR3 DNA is TGTGCCAGCAGGCCGATACAGGGGGCAAATGAAAAACTGTTTTTT. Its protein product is CASRPIQGANEKLFF. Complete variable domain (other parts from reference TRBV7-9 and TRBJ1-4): DTGVSQNPRHKITKRGQNVTFRCDPISEHNRLYWYRQTLGQGPEFLTYFQNEAQLEKSRLLSDRFSAERPKGSFSTLEIQRTEQGDSAMYLCASRPIQGANEKLFFGSGTQLSVL.